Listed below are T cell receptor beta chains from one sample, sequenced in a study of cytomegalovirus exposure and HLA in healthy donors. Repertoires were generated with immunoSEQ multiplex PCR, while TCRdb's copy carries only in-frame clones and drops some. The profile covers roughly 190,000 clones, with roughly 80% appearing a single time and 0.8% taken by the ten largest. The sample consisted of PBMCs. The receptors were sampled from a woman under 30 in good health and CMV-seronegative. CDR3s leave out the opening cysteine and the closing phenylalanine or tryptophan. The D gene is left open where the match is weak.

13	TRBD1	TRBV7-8	ASSPGQQHSYEQY
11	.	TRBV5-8	ASSNPRQTEAF
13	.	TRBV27	ASSLLRDLNTEAF
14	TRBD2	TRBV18	ASSPKPGGIYNEQF
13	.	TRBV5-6	ASSWGGRSNTEAF
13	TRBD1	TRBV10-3	AIGASGGHSGELF
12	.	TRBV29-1	SVDPGSNTGELF
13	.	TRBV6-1	ASREEADPNQPQH
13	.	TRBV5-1	ASGQGTARGTEAF
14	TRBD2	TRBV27	ASSYSTSGRRYEQY
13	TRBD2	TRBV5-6	ASSFLRGVYYEQY
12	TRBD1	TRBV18	ASSPDGQGAEQY
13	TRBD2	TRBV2	ASSLVAGTVEEQF
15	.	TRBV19	ASSTEEGIAGANVLT
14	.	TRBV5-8	ASSLVQGFSYNEQF
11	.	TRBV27	ASSSGGNQPQH
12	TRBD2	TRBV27	ASSSLGGGETQY
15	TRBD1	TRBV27	ASSLSNRQGDNYGYT
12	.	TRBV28	ASSLSERSTEAF
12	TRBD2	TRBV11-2	ASSYSGTNDEQY
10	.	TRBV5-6	ASSLDGFEAF
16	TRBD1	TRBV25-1	ASSEDLGQGPRGSTQY
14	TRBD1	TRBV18	ASSQFRDRAPYGYT
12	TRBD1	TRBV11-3	ASSRDRIYNEQF
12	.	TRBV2	ASRTDRIPDTQY
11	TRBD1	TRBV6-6	ASSYDRGYGYT
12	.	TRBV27	ASSLSRLNTEAF
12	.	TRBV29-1	SVEDQGIPYGYT
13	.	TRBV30	AWSVGQSSYNEQF
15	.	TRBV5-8	ASSVARRSKVNTEAF
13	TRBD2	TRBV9	ASSLGRAGGDTQY
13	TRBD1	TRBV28	ASSLGTGNTGELF
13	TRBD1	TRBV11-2	ASSLDPGRGYGYT
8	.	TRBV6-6	ASGSYEQY
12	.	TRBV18	ASSQGVRDYGYT
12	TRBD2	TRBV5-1	ASSLVGGLNEQF
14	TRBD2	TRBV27	ASSYTRTSGVAEQY
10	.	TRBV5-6	ASSWRGGGYT
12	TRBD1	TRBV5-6	ASSLGQGNSPLH
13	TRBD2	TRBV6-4	ASSEGAGAYNEQF
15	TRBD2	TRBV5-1	ASSLDGTSVAKNIQY